The 4 T cell receptor beta chains reported below all come from one sample, sequenced in a study of T cells after yellow fever vaccination. TCRdb passed the 5' RACE reads through MiXCR, listing each CDR3 protein once. The sample yields over 110,000 distinct CDR3 sequences, less than 9.5% seen once. Sample: CD4+ T cells sorted from PBMCs, taken 5 days after the yellow fever booster vaccination. The receptors come from a man between 25 and 39 years old who received the YFV17D yellow fever vaccine.

This clonotype was seen at least ten times. The gene calls are TRBV29-1 and TRBJ2-7; D is unclear. Germline V gene sequence: CDR1 SQVTM, CDR2 ANQGSEA. The CDR3 extends over 11 amino acids. The V gene lost 5 bases and the J gene lost 0 bases, with 5 bases spanning the gap. The chain's CDR3 is CSVTSSYEQYF. As DNA, the CDR3 is TGCAGCGTTACGAGCTCCTACGAGCAGTACTTC.

This clonotype was picked up many times. The chain links TRBV10-3 to TRBJ2-1; tentatively, D is TRBD2 (5 bases). This CDR3 spans 12 amino acids. Germline V gene sequence: CDR1 ENHRY, CDR2 SYGVKD. Trimming cost V 6 bases and J 9 bases, with 12 bases left between them. CDR3 coding DNA: TGTGCCATCAGCGAACTCGGGGTTGAGCAGTTCTTC. Its protein product is CAISELGVEQFF.

There are a few counts of this clonotype. The chain employs TRBV7-9 and TRBJ1-4; D is ambiguous. Trimming removed 5 bases from V and 0 bases from J, with 13 bases in between. The CDR3 has 16 residues. Germline V CDR1 and CDR2: SEHNR, FQNEAQ (reference sequence). The DNA for the CDR3 is TGTGCCAGCAGCCCTTGGACGGCTGCAACTAATGAAAAACTGTTTTTT. It is translated as CASSPWTAATNEKLFF.

Many counts were recorded for this clonotype. This chain uses TRBV19 with TRBJ2-3, with unresolved D. From germline, CDR1 is LNHDA and CDR2 SQIVND (reference sequence). V lost 9 bases to trimming and J lost 6 bases, with 13 bases between them. The CDR3 loop spans 12 amino acids. Written as DNA, the CDR3 is TGTGCCAGCTCACCGGCCGGGGATACGCAGTATTTT. Translated, it gives CASSPAGDTQYF.